A selection of T cell receptor beta chains follows, all from one sample in a study of T cell responses to AZD1222 COVID-19 vaccine. Profiled with immunoSEQ multiplex PCR; TCRdb holds only in-frame clones, not every one. The data contain approximately 120,000 clones, around 90% of them singletons. The source was peripheral blood, collected on day 0 of MenACWY control vaccination. Receptors were obtained from an adult in good health. Both conserved end residues are part of each CDR3. Not every row has a clone size; where given, it reads once, few, many or a size class.

size	V	J	CDR3
NA	TRBV2	TRBJ2-2	CASSKDHTGELFF
NA	TRBV5-6	TRBJ2-1	CASSLDSRGMGNEQFF
NA	TRBV7-9	TRBJ2-5	CASSYYQETQYF
NA	TRBV14	TRBJ2-1	CASSQEGRGPYNEQFF
NA	TRBV28	TRBJ1-6	CASRPGQQNNSPLHF
once	TRBV28	TRBJ2-2	CATRRTGELFF
NA	TRBV6-2/TRBV6-3	TRBJ2-3	CASSYLGGRGLGTDTQYF
NA	TRBV15	TRBJ1-2	CATSRDPRGYGYTF
NA	TRBV20-1	TRBJ1-2	CSASVQGVYYGYTF
NA	TRBV5-6	TRBJ2-1	CASSYGLAGGDNEQFF
NA	TRBV28	TRBJ1-6	CASSLSGVYNSPLHF
once	TRBV6-5	TRBJ1-3	CASSYNNGGNTIYF
NA	TRBV3-1/TRBV3-2	TRBJ1-5	CASSRQRNQPQHF
NA	TRBV19	TRBJ2-5	CASKTSGRQETQYF